The present T cell receptor (beta chain) was sequenced within a study of blood T cell repertoires in COVID-19. Across the study: Sources were T cells, B-cell-depleted T cells, or PBMCs; the material itself was cDNA or gDNA.

The CDR3 has 15 amino acids. Germline V gene sequence: CDR1 SGHRS, CDR2 YFSETQ. V was pared by 3 bases and J by 2 bases, with 11 bases between. The method was immunoSEQ multiplex PCR; TCRdb's version includes in-frame clones alone and lacks a portion of them. The data hold approximately 150,000 clones, with under 80% observed a single time. The receptor was derived from a man in his fifties or sixties with acute or convalescent COVID-19. This chain joins TRBV5-1 and TRBJ2-2, with D possibly TRBD2 on 6 matching bases. The material sequenced was peripheral blood. The CDR3 spells CASSWAGSNTGELFF. The CDR3 DNA is TGCGCCAGCAGCTGGGCCGGGAGCAACACCGGGGAGCTGTTTTTT.